This T cell receptor (beta chain) was identified during a study of T cell responses to AZD1222 COVID-19 vaccine. Germline CDR1 and CDR2: SGHNT and YYREEE (reference sequence). The ends lost 1 base at V and 2 bases at J; junction bases unmatched: 6. The CDR3 sequence is 15 residues long. Produced via immunoSEQ multiplex PCR; TCRdb's table is partial and in-frame only. Of 200,000 or so clones in the sample, over 80% were seen once. This sequence was found in an adult in good health. Specimen: peripheral blood, collected on day 0 of MenACWY control vaccination. The V call is TRBV5-4, the J call TRBJ2-7, with 7 positions matching TRBD2. Written as DNA, the CDR3 is TGTGCCAGCAGCTTGAGCGGGGCCCGAACCTACGAGCAGTACTTC. It codes for CASSLSGARTYEQYF.